This T cell receptor beta chain was retrieved from a study of blood T cells in healthy people across ages. Details on this clonotype: Its antigen is not known.

Alongside a J-beta primer mix, a sample-barcoded 5' primer served in a second PCR lasting about 7 to 12 cycles. Each cDNA molecule was tagged by a template-switch adaptor with 12 random nucleotides. Using its own MiXCR run on the 5' RACE reads, TCRdb lists one record per CDR3 protein. The repertoire holds approximately 800,000 distinct CDR3 sequences, 36% seen once, with under 15% in the top ten. The V and J ends lost 8 bases and 6 bases respectively, with 19 bases between them. The CDR3 has 14 amino acids. CDR1 is MNHNS, CDR2 SASEGT, per germline. Notes on the study in general: Whereas aged donors had fewer naive CD4+ cells, long-lived donors had more of them and higher diversity.

A minimum of 6 million PBMCs was isolated per sample. The specimen was blood. The clonotype comes from a man aged 18 to 29 in good health. This chain joins TRBV6-1 and TRBJ1-1, with D perhaps matching TRBD1 (6 bases). This CDR3 is CASPVNPGAAEAFF. The CDR3 nucleotides read TGTGCCAGCCCAGTGAATCCGGGGGCCGCTGAAGCTTTCTTT.